The present TCR beta chain was sequenced within a study of OX40 agonist ivuxolimab in advanced cancers. Study details: The patients' treatment was ivuxolimab, an agonistic anti-OX40 (CD134) antibody. General study points: Low normalized T-cell clonal expansion was also seen in some nonresponders.

Per germline, CDR1 SGHTA and CDR2 FQGNSA. The CDR3 has 15 residues. With 5 bases clipped from V and 9 bases from J, the junction kept 9 bases outside the gene matches. This clone was counted only a few times. The antigen is not known. TCRdb's copy holds only in-frame clones and misses some; the assay was immunoSEQ multiplex PCR. Here the sample spans some 96,000 clones, 89% being singletons. The chain links TRBV7-2 to TRBJ2-7; TRBD2 agrees at 14 bases. This material consisted of CD4+ or CD8+ T cells sorted from blood, taken in a trial of the OX40 agonist ivuxolimab. This receptor was taken from an adult with an advanced solid tumor such as melanoma, head and neck, liver or kidney cancer. The CDR3 loop is CASSPTGLAGVGQYF. The CDR3 DNA reads as TGTGCCAGCAGCCCAACGGGACTAGCGGGAGTAGGGCAGTACTTC.